Below, one TCR beta chain is given with its context. This sample stems from a study of CD8 T cells in ankylosing spondylitis. The CDR3 is 14 residues long. The V end lost 3 bases, the J end lost 2 bases, and 11 bases lay between the germline ends. Germline V gene sequence: CDR1 SNHLY, CDR2 FYNNEI. TCRdb independently ran MiXCR on the 5' RACE reads; one entry per CDR3 protein. The sample includes about 340,000 distinct CDR3 sequences, 20% seen only once; the top ten take around 13%. The chain couples TRBV2 to TRBJ2-7, with D uncertain. Sequenced sample: blood, either unsorted or a sorted T cell fraction (not recorded which). The origin of this receptor is a male donor with ankylosing spondylitis or in good health (not recorded which). CDR3 loop: CASSDPSYAYEQYF. DNA of the CDR3: TGTGCCAGCAGTGACCCGTCCTACGCCTACGAGCAGTACTTC.